The 22 T cell receptor beta chains presented below share a single source sample, sequenced in a study of cytomegalovirus exposure and HLA in healthy donors. The PCR employed 60 Vbeta primers together with 13 Jbeta primers. Produced via immunoSEQ multiplex PCR; TCRdb's table is partial and in-frame only. The sample consists of tens of thousands of clones, about 80% of them appearing once. The sample comprised PBMCs. These receptors were taken from a man between 45 and 60 years old in good health and CMV-seronegative.

This chain uses TRBV5-1 with TRBJ1-4; TRBD1 aligns across 7 bases. Germline CDR1 is SGHRS and CDR2 is YFSETQ. V shed 5 bases, J shed 5 bases, and the junction held 9 bases outside the gene matches. The CDR3 is made up of 15 amino acids. The CDR3 DNA reads as TGCGCCAGCAGGAGTCAGACAGGGTGGAATGAAAAACTGTTTTTT. It translates to CASRSQTGWNEKLFF.

The genes are TRBV6-6 and TRBJ2-5, with D tentatively TRBD2 (5 bases). The CDR3 has 15 residues. Germline-derived CDR1 and CDR2 are MNHNY and SVGAGI (reference sequence). The V end was cut by 7 bases, the J end by 4 bases, with 19 bases between. The CDR3 DNA reads TGTGCCAGCAAAGATCGACGGAGCGCGGGAGAGACCCAGTACTTC. As protein: CASKDRRSAGETQYF.

This clone appeared a few times. The gene calls are TRBV5-4 and TRBJ1-2; D ambiguous. Germline-derived CDR1 and CDR2 are SGHNT and YYREEE (reference sequence). The CDR3 has 15 amino acids. V was shortened by 0 bases and J by 4 bases, with 13 bases between the two germline ends. This CDR3 is CASSLVGTPPYGYTF. CDR3 nucleotides: TGTGCCAGCAGCTTGGTGGGCACGCCGCCCTATGGCTACACCTTC.

The rearrangement uses TRBV11-2 and TRBJ2-2; 8 bases are shared with TRBD2. The CDR3 length is 15 residues. V shed 5 bases and J 5 bases; nucleotides not matched to a gene: 7. Germline CDR1 is SGHAT and CDR2 is FQNNGV. The CDR3 region has the DNA TGTGCCAGCAGCGCAATAGCGGGGTTAACCGGGGAGCTGTTTTTT. Protein: CASSAIAGLTGELFF. The complete variable domain, with remaining parts taken from reference TRBV11-2 and TRBJ2-2, reads EAGVAQSPRYKIIEKRQSVAFWCNPISGHATLYWYQQILGQGPKLLIQFQNNGVVDDSQLPKDRFSAERLKGVDSTLKIQPAKLEDSAVYLCASSAIAGLTGELFFGEGSRLTVL.

The genes are TRBV6-1 and TRBJ2-7; 9 bases match TRBD1. Germline V gene data show CDR1 as MNHNS and CDR2 as SASEGT. V was clipped by 8 bases and J by 2 bases; unmatched bases: 7. This CDR3 spans 14 amino acids. The CDR3 reads CASQMTGGTYEQYF. The DNA of the CDR3 is TGTGCCAGCCAAATGACAGGGGGAACCTACGAGCAGTACTTC.

The CDR3 here is CASSPQGEADTQYF. In DNA, the CDR3 is TGTGCCAGCAGCCCCCAAGGGGAGGCCGATACGCAGTATTTT. The J gene is TRBJ2-3, the V gene TRBV11-2, with D possibly matching TRBD2 (6 bases). CDR3 size: 14 residues. Germline V gene sequence: CDR1 SGHAT, CDR2 FQNNGV. V was clipped by 5 bases and J by 6 bases, with 15 bases between them.

The chain recombines TRBV2 with TRBJ2-7, with D tentatively TRBD2 (6 bases). Germline V CDR1 and CDR2: SNHLY, FYNNEI. Between the trimmed V and J ends, which lost 0 bases and 5 bases, there was a span of 20 bases. The CDR3 length is 17 residues. CDR3 in amino acids: CASSEALLTSRQDEQYF. CDR3 DNA: TGTGCCAGCAGTGAAGCGCTTCTTACTAGCCGGCAGGACGAGCAGTACTTC.

The gene calls are TRBV6-6 and TRBJ2-5, with D possibly being TRBD1 (7 bases). The J call may be faulty, since TRBJ2-7 better matches the DNA end. CDR3 length: 16 amino acids. Germline loops: CDR1 MNHNY, CDR2 SVGAGI (reference sequence). CDR3 sequence: CASSYGLWDSLYEQYF. The CDR3 DNA is TGTGCCAGCAGTTACGGACTATGGGACAGCCTCTACGAGCAGTACTTC.

The table lists this clone with a few counts. This chain uses TRBV9 with TRBJ2-2; D is perhaps TRBD2 (6 bases). Trimming pared 0 bases from V and 9 bases from J, leaving 18 bases between. Germline loops: CDR1 SGDLS, CDR2 YYNGEE. The CDR3 has 16 residues. CDR3: CASSVAGGTSIWELFF. The CDR3 region has the DNA TGTGCCAGCAGCGTAGCTGGGGGGACCTCAATCTGGGAGCTGTTTTTT. Variable domain in full (rest from reference TRBV9 and TRBJ2-2): DSGVTQTPKHLITATGQRVTLRCSPRSGDLSVYWYQQSLDQGLQFLIQYYNGEERAKGNILERFSAQQFPDLHSELNLSSLELGDSALYFCASSVAGGTSIWELFFGEGSRLTVL.

The chain employs TRBV9 and TRBJ1-6; 8 bases match TRBD1. The CDR3 is made up of 15 amino acids. Trimming at V came to 3 bases and at J to 7 bases, leaving 6 bases not matched to a gene. Germline V gives CDR1 SGDLS, CDR2 YYNGEE. The CDR3 DNA follows: TGTGCCAGCAGCGCTAGACAGGGGTTCAATTCACCCCTCCACTTT. It specifies CASSARQGFNSPLHF.

The CDR3 loop reads CASSVSQGSGNTIYF. The DNA of the CDR3 is TGTGCCAGCAGCGTCTCACAGGGCTCTGGAAACACCATATATTTT. The V call is TRBV9, the J call TRBJ1-3; tentative D call: TRBD1 (6 bases). Looked up from germline, CDR1 is SGDLS and CDR2 is YYNGEE. The V end was cut by 2 bases, the J end by 0 bases, with 9 bases between. This CDR3 is 15 amino acids long.

The gene calls are TRBV4-1 and TRBJ2-5, with D perhaps matching TRBD2 (7 bases). Germline assignment: CDR1 MGHRA and CDR2 YSYEKL. With 0 bases removed from V and 5 bases from J, the gap between germline ends came to 13 bases. The CDR3 consists of 15 residues. CDR3 nucleotides: TGCGCCAGCAGCCAAGATTGGGGGGGGCTGGAGACCCAGTACTTC. It specifies CASSQDWGGLETQYF.

This rearrangement joins TRBV19 to TRBJ1-5, with TRBD1 as a possible D gene (5 bases). Trimming removed 5 bases from V and 4 bases from J, with 15 bases in between. Germline-derived CDR1 and CDR2 are LNHDA and SQIVND (reference sequence). The CDR3 extends over 15 amino acids. CDR3 DNA: TGTGCCAGTAGTGTGCAGGGTAGTAGGAATCAGCCCCAGCATTTT. This sequence encodes CASSVQGSRNQPQHF.

The V and J genes are TRBV4-2 and TRBJ2-5, with TRBD2 identical over 8 bases. The germline V gene has CDR1 LGHNA and CDR2 YNFKEQ. The V segment lost 2 bases and the J segment 3 bases; nucleotides outside the gene matches: 2. The CDR3 has 14 residues. Here the CDR3 DNA reads TGTGCCAGCAGCCAAAGTAGCGGGGAAGAGACCCAGTACTTC. This encodes CASSQSSGEETQYF.

This chain uses TRBV6-6 with TRBJ1-2, with 7 bases aligning to TRBD1. The CDR3 has 14 residues. The V and J ends lost 5 bases and 7 bases, in that order; junction bases with no gene match: 10. CDR1 and CDR2 from the germline V gene are MNHNY and SVGAGI (reference sequence). This CDR3 reads CASSARQGAAGYTF. The CDR3 bases are TGTGCCAGCAGTGCCCGACAGGGTGCCGCTGGCTACACCTTC.

The V and J genes are TRBV5-1 and TRBJ2-6; maybe TRBD2 (6 bases). Germline-derived CDR1 and CDR2 are SGHRS and YFSETQ. V was clipped by 3 bases and J by 0 bases, with 16 bases between them. The CDR3 runs to 18 residues. The CDR3 DNA is TGCGCCAGCAGCTCATGGACTACCCACTCCTCTGGGGCCAACGTCCTGACTTTC. As protein: CASSSWTTHSSGANVLTF.

This chain uses TRBV6-6 with TRBJ1-3; D uncertain. The V and J ends lost 6 bases and 0 bases respectively, with 9 bases between them. Germline CDR1 reads MNHNY; CDR2 reads SVGAGI (reference sequence). The length of the CDR3 is 14 residues. For the CDR3, the DNA is TGTGCCAGCAGCGCGGGGAGCTCTGGAAACACCATATATTTT. Amino acids: CASSAGSSGNTIYF.

This clone has a single count. The gene calls are TRBV11-2 and TRBJ1-2; 8 bases are a match to TRBD1. V was clipped by 1 base and J by 6 bases; unmatched bases: 10. There are 16 residues in the CDR3. Germline CDR1 is SGHAT and CDR2 is FQNNGV. The CDR3 protein is CASSLGFGQGLNGYTF. DNA of the CDR3: TGTGCCAGCAGCTTAGGTTTCGGACAGGGATTGAATGGCTACACCTTC. Looking up the rest from reference TRBV11-2 and TRBJ1-2 gives the full variable domain: EAGVAQSPRYKIIEKRQSVAFWCNPISGHATLYWYQQILGQGPKLLIQFQNNGVVDDSQLPKDRFSAERLKGVDSTLKIQPAKLEDSAVYLCASSLGFGQGLNGYTFGSGTRLTVV.

The rearrangement uses TRBV9 and TRBJ2-3, with D possibly TRBD2 on 7 matching bases. The V gene's germline CDR1 is SGDLS and CDR2 YYNGEE. The CDR3 totals 15 residues. The V end was cut by 0 bases, the J end by 6 bases, with 14 bases between. CDR3 sequence: CASSVGTRGSDTQYF. Written as DNA, the CDR3 is TGTGCCAGCAGCGTAGGGACTAGGGGGTCGGATACGCAGTATTTT. The whole variable domain, filled in from reference TRBV9 and TRBJ2-3, reads DSGVTQTPKHLITATGQRVTLRCSPRSGDLSVYWYQQSLDQGLQFLIQYYNGEERAKGNILERFSAQQFPDLHSELNLSSLELGDSALYFCASSVGTRGSDTQYFGPGTRLTVL.

The chain employs TRBV5-1 and TRBJ2-1, with 11 bases fitting TRBD1. CDR1 SGHRS and CDR2 YFSETQ come from the germline V gene. After removal of 4 bases from V and 5 bases from J, the junction contained 5 bases not matched to a gene. There are 15 residues in the CDR3. CDR3 bases: TGCGCCAGCAGCGACGGGACAGGGGGGCACAATGAGCAGTTCTTC. This encodes CASSDGTGGHNEQFF.

The CDR3 nucleotides are TGTGCCAGCAGTACCTGGGACTTCCAAGAGACCCAGTACTTC. Protein product: CASSTWDFQETQYF. The chain uses TRBV11-2 and TRBJ2-5; a weak D match, TRBD2 (6 bases). The length of the CDR3 is 14 residues. The V end lost 6 bases, the J end lost 1 base, and 12 bases lay between the germline ends. Germline V gene data show CDR1 as SGHAT and CDR2 as FQNNGV.

The rearrangement uses TRBV13 and TRBJ2-4, with D perhaps matching TRBD2 (6 bases). Germline V gives CDR1 PRHDT, CDR2 FYEKMQ (reference sequence). The CDR3 spans 15 residues. Trimming left V 3 bases short and J 6 bases short, with 15 bases between. CDR3 in DNA: TGTGCCAGCAGCTTGCGGGACCAGCGAGGAAACATTCAGTACTTC. Translated, it gives CASSLRDQRGNIQYF. Drawing the rest from reference TRBV13 and TRBJ2-4, the complete variable domain is AAGVIQSPRHLIKEKRETATLKCYPIPRHDTVYWYQQGPGQDPQFLISFYEKMQSDKGSIPDRFSAQQFSDYHSELNMSSLELGDSALYFCASSLRDQRGNIQYFGAGTRLSVL.